This T cell receptor beta chain appears in the sequencing data of a study of T cells in Graves' hyperthyroidism and ophthalmopathy (dated by TCRdb to the late 2010s). Regarding the study in general: A discovery cohort of about a hundred patients, 43 with Graves' ophthalmopathy and approximately 57 with stable Graves' hyperthyroidism, was used to find distinguishing TCR V-J signatures. An independent validation cohort of around 19 hyperthyroidism patients and about 15 patients who later progressed to ophthalmopathy tested prospective prediction of ophthalmopathy. The 75 to 100 discovery patients were randomly divided into training and test sets at a 7:3 ratio. The paper reports TCR Vbeta CDR3 sequencing of approximately 140 peripheral blood samples: around 45 ophthalmopathy, 75 to 80 hyperthyroidism and approximately 17 progressor patients. In roughly six Graves' hyperthyroidism patients, the study also compared T-cell repertoires from thyroid tissue with T-cell repertoires from blood. Following sampling, methimazole starting at 30 mg daily was given to hyperthyroidism patients, and high-dose intravenous methylprednisolone was given to ophthalmopathy patients. The full study reports these points: Most expanded thyroid clonotypes (frequency above 0.001) were also detected in blood, suggesting blood repertoires may reflect thyroid immune responses. In validation, progression to ophthalmopathy was predicted by the model with 70.59% sensitivity and 72% to 80% specificity, a median of roughly six months before onset. Ophthalmopathy was separated from stable hyperthyroidism by a 13 V-J signature model, with 85% to 90% sensitivity and approximately 84% specificity obtained in cross-validation and 80%/75% obtained in testing. No statistical method was used to set the sample size in advance, and investigators knew the group allocation.

The TCR beta CDR3 regions were amplified from the RNA transcripts. The TCR CDR3 was subjected to a first round of RT-PCR using the HTBI primer set and the Qiagen OneStep RT-PCR kit. Libraries were constructed in a second round of multiplex PCR, after which size selection and purification were performed. Libraries were sequenced paired-end with 100 bp reads on an Illumina HiSeq2000. Under the source paper's analysis protocol: SOAPnuke was used to process the raw data, with reads discarded if the reads contained adapters or uncalled bases, had a mean Phred below 15, or lacked an exact constant-primer or identifier match. High-quality paired reads were merged using COPE v1.2.5, and each unique nucleotide sequence was defined as a clonotype. MiTCR v1.1 was used to align clonotypes to the IMGT TRBV, TRBD and TRBJ reference segments. Analysis was restricted to V-J combinations with a frequency above 0.0001, which covered roughly 99% of repertoires. A TCS score was defined as the ratio between F50 (clonal expansion) and ExV (chaos), using BLOSUM62-based TCRdist between CDR3 peptides within each V-J. Welch's t-statistics and random forest reduced 500 to 550 V-J features to 13, which were used in a naive Bayes classifier (R e1071). The similarity between thyroid and blood repertoires was quantified using the Morisita-Horn index. TCRdb cleaned the public reads at Q25 with fastp, built clones with MiXCR and kept in-frame beta chains. Each record represents a unique CDR3 protein, reported with the most common genes and DNA among its rows. The V and J calls were not made by the authors but by TCRdb's processing. This sample has approximately 640,000 distinct CDR3 sequences in its table, and just under 45% of those were observed once. The ten most abundant clones make up 7% to 7.5% of the sample.

Exclusion was applied to patients with uncontrolled infections, other autoimmune diseases, pregnancy or lactation. Diagnoses were based on clinical symptoms, serum thyroxine and TRAb, thyroid ultrasound and orbital computed tomography. Trizol reagent was used to extract total RNA, and RNA quality was then checked on an Agilent 2100 Bioanalyzer. In its sample, this clonotype was seen once. Its antigen remains undetermined. No much larger clone is present one base from it, and per-base qualities are unavailable. A single read is weak support. This TCR derives from an adult man with Graves' disease, either hyperthyroidism or ophthalmopathy (not recorded which). The material sequenced was peripheral blood or thyroid tissue (not recorded which).

The DNA sequence reads TGCAGCTTAGGACAAGTAGGGACTGAAGCTTTCTTT. It encodes CSLGQVGTEAFF. The chain is encoded by TRBV29-1 joined to TRBJ1-1, with TRBD1 perhaps the D gene, on 5 matching bases. The germline V gene yields SQVTM for CDR1 and ANQGSEA for CDR2. At the junction V is shortened by 8 bases and J by 5 bases, with 15 bases in between. The CDR3 measures 12 amino acids from cysteine to phenylalanine. Solely the CDR3 DNA is kept, with 36 bases framed from the first base.